These 19 T cell receptor beta chains came from one sample sequenced in a study of blood T cells in healthy people across ages. With a J-beta primer mix and a sample-barcoded 5' primer, a second PCR ran 7 to 11 cycles. MiXCR, run by TCRdb on the 5' RACE reads, gives a single entry per CDR3 protein. The sample carries around 580,000 distinct CDR3 sequences, about 45% recorded once. Sequenced: blood. Receptors originate from a man older than 75 in good health.

V usage is TRBV14 and J usage is TRBJ2-7; D might be TRBD1 or TRBD2, each matching 5 bases. This CDR3 is built from 16 residues. V shed 4 bases and J shed 3 bases, with 19 bases lying between them. The germline gives CDR1 SGHDN, CDR2 FVKESK. The CDR3 loop reads CASSPYLGGLIYEQYF. Written as DNA, the CDR3 is TGTGCCAGCAGCCCTTATCTTGGGGGATTGATCTACGAGCAGTACTTC.

This clonotype was seen a handful of times. CDR3 amino acids: CASSDGAGGTEKLFF. As DNA, the CDR3 is TGTGCCAGCAGCGACGGGGCTGGGGGGACCGAAAAACTGTTTTTT. This chain links TRBV9 with TRBJ1-4; D perhaps matches TRBD1 (5 bases). Germline V lookup: CDR1 SGDLS, CDR2 YYNGEE. The CDR3 extends over 15 amino acids. Deletions cut 3 bases from V and 8 bases from J, with 17 bases between.

CDR3 nucleotide sequence: TGTGCCAGCAGACCGGACTGGGGACGGGCTGAAGCTTTCTTT. Its translation: CASRPDWGRAEAFF. The chain uses TRBV7-9 and TRBJ1-1; D is possibly TRBD1 (5 bases). V was cut by 6 bases and J by 6 bases, with 17 bases left in between. The germline CDR1 and CDR2 sequences are SEHNR and FQNEAQ (reference sequence). This CDR3 has 14 residues.

The rearrangement uses TRBV28 and TRBJ2-1, with a weak D call TRBD2 (6 bases). CDR1 is MDHEN and CDR2 is SYDVKM in the germline V gene. This CDR3 has 16 amino acids. Trimming left V 2 bases short and J 4 bases short, with 15 bases between. DNA of the CDR3: TGTGCCAGCAGTTTAAGTGGGACTCTGCTTTACAATGAGCAGTTCTTC. This gives the protein CASSLSGTLLYNEQFF. Supplemented by reference TRBV28 and TRBJ2-1, the full variable domain reads DVKVTQSSRYLVKRTGEKVFLECVQDMDHENMFWYRQDPGLGLRLIYFSYDVKMKEKGDIPEGYSVSREKKERFSLILESASTNQTSMYLCASSLSGTLLYNEQFFGPGTRLTVL.

As to this clonotype: This may be a read error: a much more frequent sequence differs by one nucleotide. CDR3 protein: CASSFETSGGTQYF. DNA of the CDR3: TGTGCCAGCAGCTTCGAGACTAGCGGAGGTACGCAGTATTTT. The rearrangement joins TRBV7-2 to TRBJ2-3; 9 bases are a match to TRBD2. The CDR3 runs to 14 residues. The germline V gene has CDR1 SGHTA and CDR2 FQGNSA. V lost 3 bases, J lost 8 bases, and 6 bases stayed unmatched. Variable domain in full (rest from reference TRBV7-2 and TRBJ2-3): GAGVSQSPSNKVTEKGKDVELRCDPISGHTALYWYRQSLGQGLEFLIYFQGNSAPDKSGLPSDRFSAERTGGSVSTLTIQRTQQEDSAVYLCASSFETSGGTQYFGPGTRLTVL.

This clonotype was seen a handful of times. The chain carries TRBV4-3 and TRBJ2-5, with D perhaps given as TRBD1 or TRBD2 (5 bases each). Trimming cost V 0 bases and J 4 bases, with 12 bases left between them. Looked up from germline, CDR1 is LGHNA and CDR2 is YSLEER. This CDR3 has 15 residues. CDR3 in DNA: TGCGCCAGCAGCCAAGATAGGGGACCGCCAGAGACCCAGTACTTC. It is translated as CASSQDRGPPETQYF.

This clonotype has a count of ten or more. The chain carries TRBV6-6 and TRBJ2-2; 7 nucleotides agree with TRBD2. Germline CDR1 reads MNHNY; CDR2 reads SVGAGI (reference sequence). V lost 5 bases, J lost 0 bases, and 6 bases stayed unmatched. This CDR3 is built from 16 residues. The CDR3 DNA reads TGTGCCAGCAGTGGGCTAGCGGCAGCGAACACCGGGGAGCTGTTTTTT. This translates into CASSGLAAANTGELFF.

This clonotype has only a few counts. The genes are TRBV7-2 and TRBJ2-7, with D unresolved. The CDR3 is 14 amino acids. CDR1 SGHTA and CDR2 FQGNSA come from the germline V gene. V gave up 0 bases and J gave up 0 bases, with 6 bases separating them. In DNA, the CDR3 is TGTGCCAGCAGCTTAGCGTCTAGCTCCTACGAGCAGTACTTC. Amino acids: CASSLASSSYEQYF.

The chain recombines TRBV7-2 with TRBJ2-3; no firm D call. Per the germline V gene, CDR1 is SGHTA and CDR2 is FQGNSA. The length of the CDR3 is 14 residues. Trimming removed 5 bases at V and 2 bases at J, with 11 bases between. The DNA of the CDR3 is TGTGCCAGCAGCCCCCGAATAGCCACAGATACGCAGTATTTT. This sequence encodes CASSPRIATDTQYF.

Concerning this clonotype: Just one base apart from a much larger clone, this may be a read error. This rearrangement joins TRBV6-6 to TRBJ1-5, with 7 bases aligning to TRBD1. There are 14 residues in the CDR3. Per germline, CDR1 MNHNY and CDR2 SVGAGI (reference sequence). DNA of the CDR3: TGTGTCAGCAGTCCTGACAGGGTAAATCAGCCCCAGCATTTT. Its translation is CVSSPDRVNQPQHF.

V and J are TRBV5-1 and TRBJ2-1; 10 nucleotides agree with TRBD1. This CDR3 spans 16 amino acids. Germline V gene sequence: CDR1 SGHRS, CDR2 YFSETQ. Trimming cost V 3 bases and J 9 bases; bases outside gene matches: 12. CDR3 residues: CASSWPGQGRNGEQFF. The CDR3 bases are TGCGCCAGCAGCTGGCCGGGACAGGGGCGTAACGGTGAGCAGTTCTTC.

The chain carries TRBV6-2 or TRBV6-3 and TRBJ1-2; unclear D gene. Trimming removed 6 bases at V and 8 bases at J, with 19 bases between. Germline V gene sequence: CDR1 MNHEY, CDR2 SVGEGT. CDR3 length: 14 amino acids. The CDR3 loop is CASSAHQASEGYTF. The CDR3 DNA is TGTGCCAGCAGCGCTCATCAGGCAAGCGAAGGCTACACCTTC.

This chain connects TRBV5-6 to TRBJ1-2, with D possibly TRBD1 on 6 matching bases. V was shortened by 4 bases and J by 4 bases, with 17 bases between the two germline ends. Germline V gene lookup returns CDR1 SGHDT and CDR2 YYEEEE. This CDR3 is 15 amino acids long. The CDR3 sequence is CASSLQRGNSYGYTF. DNA for the CDR3: TGTGCCAGCAGCCTTCAAAGGGGGAACAGCTATGGCTACACCTTC.

This clonotype was detected a few times. The V call is TRBV29-1, the J call TRBJ2-5, with 7 positions matching TRBD2. Germline-derived CDR1 and CDR2 are SQVTM and ANQGSEA. Trimming removed 5 bases from V and 2 bases from J; junction bases left unmatched: 8. The CDR3 has 14 residues. The CDR3 protein is CSVTILALQETQYF. Here the CDR3 DNA reads TGCAGCGTTACAATACTAGCGCTTCAAGAGACCCAGTACTTC.

This chain's CDR3 is CSARDLTVSSYNSPLHF. The DNA of the CDR3 is TGCAGTGCTAGAGATCTAACCGTTAGCTCCTATAATTCACCCCTCCACTTT. The chain carries TRBV20-1 and TRBJ1-6; unclear D gene. V was trimmed by 0 bases and J by 0 bases, leaving 12 bases between them. This CDR3 has 17 amino acids. Germline V lookup: CDR1 DFQATT, CDR2 SNEGSKA (reference sequence).

The chain links TRBV7-2 to TRBJ1-6; D is unresolved. CDR1 and CDR2 from the germline V gene are SGHTA and FQGNSA. V was cut by 7 bases and J by 4 bases, with 11 bases left in between. The CDR3 loop spans 14 amino acids. The CDR3 here is CASIEAKYNSPLHF. In nucleotides, the CDR3 is TGTGCCAGCATCGAGGCCAAATATAATTCACCCCTCCACTTT.

This clonotype has only a few counts. The chain joins TRBV29-1 to TRBJ2-5; 10 positions match TRBD1. Germline V gene sequence: CDR1 SQVTM, CDR2 ANQGSEA. J lost 2 bases, V lost 2 bases, and 2 bases had no gene match. The CDR3 totals 14 residues. The DNA for the CDR3 is TGCAGCGTTGAATGGGGACAGGGGCAAGAGACCCAGTACTTC. Encoded protein: CSVEWGQGQETQYF.

The chain employs TRBV7-9 and TRBJ2-2; the match to TRBD1 covers 7 bases. Losses at the gene ends were 6 bases for V and 1 base for J; bases not matched to a gene: 5. The germline gives CDR1 SEHNR, CDR2 FQNEAQ (reference sequence). This CDR3 spans 15 amino acids. This CDR3 is CASSLDRMNTGELFF. CDR3 DNA: TGTGCCAGCAGTTTGGACAGGATGAACACCGGGGAGCTGTTTTTT. Complete variable domain (other parts from reference TRBV7-9 and TRBJ2-2): DTGVSQNPRHKITKRGQNVTFRCDPISEHNRLYWYRQTLGQGPEFLTYFQNEAQLEKSRLLSDRFSAERPKGSFSTLEIQRTEQGDSAMYLCASSLDRMNTGELFFGEGSRLTVL.

The chain carries TRBV7-6 and TRBJ2-3, with D maybe TRBD2 (7 bases). Trimming took 5 bases from V and 2 from J, leaving 14 bases between them. The CDR3 consists of 15 residues. CDR1 and CDR2 (germline): SGHVS, FNYEAQ. CDR3 amino acids: CASSQGGGFTDTQYF. In DNA form, the CDR3 reads TGTGCCAGCAGCCAAGGGGGGGGCTTCACAGATACGCAGTATTTT.